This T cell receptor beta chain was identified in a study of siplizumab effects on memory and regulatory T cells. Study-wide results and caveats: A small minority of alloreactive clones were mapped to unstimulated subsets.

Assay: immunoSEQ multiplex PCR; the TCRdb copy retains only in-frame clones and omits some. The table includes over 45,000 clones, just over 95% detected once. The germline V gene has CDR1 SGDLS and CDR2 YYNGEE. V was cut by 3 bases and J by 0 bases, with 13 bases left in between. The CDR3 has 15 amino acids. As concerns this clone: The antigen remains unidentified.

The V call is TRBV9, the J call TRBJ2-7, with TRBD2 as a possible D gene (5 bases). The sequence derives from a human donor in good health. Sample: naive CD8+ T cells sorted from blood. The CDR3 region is CASSATYGVSYEQYF. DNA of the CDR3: TGTGCCAGCAGCGCCACCTACGGGGTCTCCTACGAGCAGTACTTC. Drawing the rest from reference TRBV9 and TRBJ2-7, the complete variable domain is DSGVTQTPKHLITATGQRVTLRCSPRSGDLSVYWYQQSLDQGLQFLIQYYNGEERAKGNILERFSAQQFPDLHSELNLSSLELGDSALYFCASSATYGVSYEQYFGPGTRLTVT.